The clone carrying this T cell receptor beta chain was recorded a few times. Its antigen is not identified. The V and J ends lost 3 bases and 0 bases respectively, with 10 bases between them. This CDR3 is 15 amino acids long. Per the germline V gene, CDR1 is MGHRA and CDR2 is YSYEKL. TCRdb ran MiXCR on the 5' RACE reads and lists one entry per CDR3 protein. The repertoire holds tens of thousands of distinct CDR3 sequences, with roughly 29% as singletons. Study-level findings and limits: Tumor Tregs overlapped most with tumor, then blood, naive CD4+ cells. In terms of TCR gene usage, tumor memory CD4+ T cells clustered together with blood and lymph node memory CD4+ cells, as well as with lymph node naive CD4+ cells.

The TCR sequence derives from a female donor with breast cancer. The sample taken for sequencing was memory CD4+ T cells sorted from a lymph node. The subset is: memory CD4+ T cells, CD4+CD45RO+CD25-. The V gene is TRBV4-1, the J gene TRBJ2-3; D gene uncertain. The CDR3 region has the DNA TGCGCCAGCAGCCAGGGTCAGTTAAGCACAGATACGCAGTATTTT. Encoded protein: CASSQGQLSTDTQYF.